Listed here are 16 T cell receptor beta chains from one sample, sequenced in a study of technical replicates of blood from a handful of donors. Clones were read by immunoSEQ multiplex PCR, and TCRdb kept only the in-frame ones, dropping some. The sample lists 70,000 to 95,000 clones, approximately 97% seen once, with roughly 0.2% in the top ten. Sequencing was performed on T cells isolated from PBMCs. These receptors originate from a human donor in good health.

This chain connects TRBV5-5 to TRBJ1-4; TRBD1 might be the D (5 bases). Germline V gene sequence: CDR1 SGHKS, CDR2 YYEKEE (reference sequence). Trimming took 4 bases from V and 0 from J, leaving 16 bases between them. CDR3 length: 17 residues. As DNA, the CDR3 is TGTGCCAGCAGCGTTCGGACACGCCGAGCAACTAATGAAAAACTGTTTTTT. Its translation is CASSVRTRRATNEKLFF.

This clone was found once. The CDR3 bases are TGTGCCAGCAGTGGCCTAGCGGGAGGGCCCTACGAGCAGTACTTC. It encodes CASSGLAGGPYEQYF. The gene calls are TRBV2 and TRBJ2-7, with 12 positions matching TRBD2. The CDR3 has 15 amino acids. V lost 4 bases, J lost 2 bases, and 3 bases stayed unmatched. Germline lookup yields CDR1 SNHLY and CDR2 FYNNEI.

The chain employs TRBV6-4 and TRBJ2-2, with 7 bases lining up with TRBD2. There are 17 residues in the CDR3. The V gene's germline CDR1 is MRHNA and CDR2 SNTAGT. Trimming removed 5 bases from V and 6 bases from J; junction bases left unmatched: 15. In nucleotides, the CDR3 is TGTGCCAGCAGTCCTACGCCGGGCGGGAGATCTCCCGGGGAGCTGTTTTTT. This sequence encodes CASSPTPGGRSPGELFF.

This sequence joins TRBV28 and TRBJ1-2, with TRBD1 identical over 10 bases. With 5 bases clipped from V and 2 bases from J, the junction kept 5 bases outside the gene matches. CDR3 length: 15 residues. Germline V gene sequence: CDR1 MDHEN, CDR2 SYDVKM. The CDR3 loop reads CASSVPGQGNYGYTF. The DNA of the CDR3 is TGTGCCAGCAGTGTTCCGGGACAGGGGAACTATGGCTACACCTTC.

The V gene is TRBV5-1, the J gene TRBJ2-3; maybe TRBD1 (6 bases). Trimming removed 0 bases at V and 0 bases at J, with 11 bases between. The CDR3 covers 16 residues. Germline values: CDR1 SGHRS, CDR2 YFSETQ. The chain's CDR3 is CASSLAGRGSTDTQYF. For the CDR3, the DNA is TGCGCCAGCAGCTTGGCCGGCAGGGGCAGCACAGATACGCAGTATTTT.

The chain combines TRBV4-1 with TRBJ2-7; perhaps TRBD2 as D (5 bases). Trimming took off 3 bases at V and 4 bases at J, with 16 bases between the two ends. Germline CDR1 and CDR2: MGHRA and YSYEKL. This CDR3 comprises 15 residues. CDR3 sequence reads: CASSHHLEGGYEQYF. The CDR3 coding sequence is TGCGCCAGCAGCCACCACCTCGAGGGTGGTTACGAGCAGTACTTC.

The gene calls are TRBV19 and TRBJ2-1; D not certain. Trimming cost V 1 base and J 9 bases, with 7 bases left between them. Germline CDR1 reads LNHDA; CDR2 reads SQIVND (reference sequence). The CDR3 sequence is 12 residues long. The chain's CDR3 is CASSIVTGEQFF. Here the CDR3 DNA reads TGTGCCAGTAGTATAGTTACGGGTGAGCAGTTCTTC.

J is TRBJ1-2 and V is TRBV5-1; TRBD1 matches 7 bases. CDR1 is SGHRS and CDR2 is YFSETQ in the germline V gene. The CDR3 spans 15 residues. The V and J ends lost 5 bases and 2 bases, in that order; junction bases with no gene match: 9. CDR3 nucleotides: TGCGCCAGCAGTAGGGGGCAGGGACAAAACTATGGCTACACCTTC. Translating it yields CASSRGQGQNYGYTF.

The V call is TRBV27, the J call TRBJ2-2; D may be TRBD2 (5 bases). Trimming cost V 0 bases and J 0 bases, with 8 bases left between them. The CDR3 sequence is 16 residues long. The germline gives CDR1 MNHEY, CDR2 SMNVEV (reference sequence). The CDR3 DNA reads as TGTGCCAGCAGTTTATCATCGAGGGCGAACACCGGGGAGCTGTTTTTT. Translated, it gives CASSLSSRANTGELFF.

The chain carries TRBV28 and TRBJ1-2, with D possibly TRBD1 on 5 matching bases. Trimming pared 7 bases from V and 1 base from J, leaving 22 bases between. Germline CDR1 reads MDHEN; CDR2 reads SYDVKM. The CDR3 is made up of 17 amino acids. CDR3 region: CASTFRAGIDLNYGYTF. In DNA form, the CDR3 reads TGTGCCAGCACGTTTAGGGCAGGGATAGACCTTAACTATGGCTACACCTTC.

The gene calls are TRBV10-2 and TRBJ1-5, with 8 bases lining up with TRBD1. With 6 bases clipped from V and 2 bases from J, the junction kept 3 bases outside the gene matches. The CDR3 loop spans 14 amino acids. Germline CDR1 WSHSY, CDR2 SAAADI. For the CDR3, the DNA is TGCGCCAGCAGGGACAGGGTGGGCAATCAGCCCCAGCATTTT. Translated, it gives CASRDRVGNQPQHF.

The genes are TRBV5-1 and TRBJ1-4, with TRBD1 matching over 10 bases. Germline CDR1 reads SGHRS; CDR2 reads YFSETQ. This CDR3 has 13 amino acids. The V gene end was trimmed by 4 bases and the J gene end by 8 bases; junction bases not matched to a gene: 2. CDR3 protein: CASSDRGREKLFF. CDR3 nucleotides: TGCGCCAGCAGCGACAGGGGGCGAGAAAAACTGTTTTTT.

In this sample, this clone turned up once. V is TRBV11-2 and J is TRBJ1-2; D may be TRBD1 (5 bases). The germline V gene encodes CDR1 SGHAT and CDR2 FQNNGV. The CDR3 spans 15 residues. V was clipped by 0 bases and J by 8 bases, with 16 bases between them. Written as DNA, the CDR3 is TGTGCCAGCAGCTTAGATCGAAGAACAGGAGGGGGCTACACCTTC. Residues: CASSLDRRTGGGYTF. The whole variable domain, filled in from reference TRBV11-2 and TRBJ1-2, reads EAGVAQSPRYKIIEKRQSVAFWCNPISGHATLYWYQQILGQGPKLLIQFQNNGVVDDSQLPKDRFSAERLKGVDSTLKIQPAKLEDSAVYLCASSLDRRTGGGYTFGSGTRLTVV.

The rearrangement links TRBV5-1 to TRBJ1-2; 10 bases fit TRBD1. Germline V gene lookup returns CDR1 SGHRS and CDR2 YFSETQ. This CDR3 has 14 amino acids. J was trimmed by 6 bases and V by 3 bases; bases with no gene match: 5. CDR3 amino acids: CASSSSDRGHGYTF. The CDR3 coding sequence is TGCGCCAGCAGCTCCAGTGACAGGGGGCATGGCTACACCTTC.

The chain joins TRBV30 to TRBJ1-5; D not certain. Germline assignment: CDR1 GTSNPN and CDR2 SVGIG (reference sequence). V lost 1 base to trimming and J lost 6 bases, with 10 bases between them. The CDR3 consists of 13 residues. Here the CDR3 reads CAWSEHGIQPQHF. In DNA, the CDR3 is TGTGCCTGGAGTGAACATGGTATTCAGCCCCAGCATTTT.

V usage is TRBV6-6 and J usage is TRBJ1-3; possibly TRBD1 for D (5 bases). The germline CDR1 and CDR2 sequences are MNHNY and SVGAGI (reference sequence). The ends were cut back, 3 bases at V and 4 bases at J, with 7 bases in the middle. The CDR3 is made up of 13 amino acids. The CDR3 here is CASSYNRGNTIYF. DNA of the CDR3: TGTGCCAGCAGTTATAACAGGGGAAACACCATATATTTT.